The entry below describes one T cell receptor beta chain. No antigen is known for it. Base quality data are lacking; no much larger clone is found one base away. Collaborating institutions collected whole blood in K2EDTA tubes following their own protocols. Collaborator samples were shipped for TCRbeta analysis as frozen whole blood, isolated PBMCs, or DNA extracted from either sample type. These data are taken from a study of blood T cell repertoires in COVID-19 (dated by TCRdb to the early 2020s). As for the study more broadly: The collaborator samples originated in the United States, Italy and Spain and spanned the acute and convalescent phases of COVID-19. The repertoires were released in a freely available public database intended as a resource for research on the immune response to SARS-CoV-2. The prospective study material was composed of cDNA or gDNA derived from T cells, B-cell-depleted T cells, or PBMCs. Where HLA class I and class II types were available, the types were taken from metadata supplied by the sample provider, not from assay-based typing. The samples were drawn from two sources: the first 160 participants of the ongoing ImmuneRACE study, and fewer than 1,500 subjects contributed by 6 global collaborators. The sample metadata nearly always contained a de-identified subject ID, COVID-19 status, age in years and sex. Deeply sampled blood TCRbeta repertoires from subjects exposed to, actively infected with, or recovered from COVID-19 were included in the dataset.

From the germline V gene, CDR1 is KGHDR and CDR2 is SFDVKD. V has 9 bases trimmed and J has 6 bases trimmed; junction bases matching no gene number 9. The CDR3, cysteine through phenylalanine, is 13 amino acids long. This entry keeps only the CDR3 DNA: 39 bases, framed from base 1. TCRbeta CDR3 regions were amplified from genomic DNA by means of the immunoSEQ Assay, a bias-controlled multiplex PCR. The source study handled its data this way. Within the assay, amplification of reference gene primers was used to estimate how many nucleated cells each sample contained. To quantify the absolute abundance of each unique TCRbeta CDR3 rearrangement, sequence reads were collapsed and filtered. For each sample, productive Simpson clonality was calculated by taking the square root of Simpson's diversity index across productive rearrangements. Here the immuneACCESS table is served through TCRdb, limited to in-frame sequences with V and J called. Missing clones are a known gap in these copies; in checked studies unresolved V genes cover under half, and the rest lacks a known reason. That table is the source of V, J and clone size, and D and trimming were worked out from the DNA. The table for this sample lists hundreds of thousands of clones; over 75% of them were counted only once. About 3.9% of the sample is held by the ten biggest clonotypes.

The full study reports these points: The quantity of clinical and demographic metadata differed by source and by participant and was supplied without curation.

The rearranged chain carries TRBV24-1 and TRBJ1-1; 7 bases in between match TRBD1. The receptor was isolated from a woman aged 50 to 65 with active or convalescent COVID-19. Source material: peripheral blood. The DNA sequence is as follows: TGTGCCACCCGGGGACAGAACCGCCCTGAAGCTTTCTTT. This is translated as CATRGQNRPEAFF.